The 16 T cell receptor beta chains listed next were all sequenced from one sample in a study of blood T cells in healthy people across ages. With a J-beta primer mix and a sample-barcoded 5' primer, a second PCR ran roughly 6 to 11 cycles. TCRdb called the 5' RACE reads again in MiXCR, with one record for every CDR3 protein. The repertoire includes about 1.7 million distinct CDR3 sequences, 28% of them detected once, and 7% to 9% sits in the top ten. The sequenced sample was blood. All receptors come from a woman in her 30s in good health.

The V and J genes are TRBV5-1 and TRBJ2-1; TRBD2 agrees at 14 bases. This CDR3 has 15 amino acids. Germline CDR1 SGHRS, CDR2 YFSETQ. Trimming took 8 bases from V and 8 from J; bases not matched to a gene: 9. The CDR3 reads CARSGTSGSWDEQFF. The CDR3 DNA is TGCGCCAGGAGTGGGACTAGCGGGAGTTGGGATGAGCAGTTCTTC. Supplemented by reference TRBV5-1 and TRBJ2-1, the full variable domain reads KAGVTQTPRYLIKTRGQQVTLSCSPISGHRSVSWYQQTPGQGLQFLFEYFSETQRNKGNFPGRFSGRQFSNSRSEMNVSTLELGDSALYLCARSGTSGSWDEQFFGPGTRLTVL.

This chain links TRBV30 with TRBJ1-4, with 9 bases fitting TRBD1. V lost 2 bases and J lost 6; bases outside the gene matches: 4. Germline V CDR1 and CDR2: GTSNPN, SVGIG (reference sequence). The CDR3 runs to 14 residues. The CDR3 is CAWSRTGADEKLFF. Here the CDR3 DNA reads TGTGCCTGGAGTCGGACAGGGGCGGATGAAAAACTGTTTTTT.

This clonotype has just a few counts. The V call is TRBV6-5, the J call TRBJ1-2; D might be TRBD1 (6 bases). V was cut by 0 bases and J by 7 bases, with 12 bases left in between. This CDR3 is built from 14 residues. From germline, CDR1 is MNHEY and CDR2 SVGAGI. The CDR3 sequence: CASSYSGAPAGYTF. In DNA form, the CDR3 reads TGTGCCAGCAGTTACTCGGGGGCGCCGGCTGGCTACACCTTC.

This clonotype appeared many times. The chain combines TRBV7-2 with TRBJ2-1; D remains unclear. The V and J ends lost 3 bases and 7 bases respectively, with 4 bases between them. The CDR3 covers 11 residues. CDR1 and CDR2 from the germline V gene are SGHTA and FQGNSA. CDR3 protein: CASSFENEQFF. The CDR3 DNA follows: TGTGCCAGCAGCTTTGAGAATGAGCAGTTCTTC.

Comments on this clonotype: Just one base apart from a much larger clone, this may be a read error. The chain is built from TRBV7-8 and TRBJ2-1; 11 nucleotides align to TRBD2. The CDR3 runs 15 residues. Germline V gene data show CDR1 as SGHVS and CDR2 as FQNEAQ. CDR3 nucleotides: TGTGCCAGCAGCTTTAGCGGGAGGGCAAACAATGGGCAGTTCTTC. Protein product: CASSFSGRANNGQFF.

This clonotype was observed once. The chain recombines TRBV6-5 with TRBJ2-3; 9 bases line up with TRBD1. Germline V lookup: CDR1 MNHEY, CDR2 SVGAGI. CDR3 size: 14 residues. The ends lost 11 bases at V and 3 bases at J; junction bases unmatched: 9. The CDR3 loop reads CAGTKQGATDTQYF. In DNA form, the CDR3 reads TGTGCCGGCACCAAACAGGGGGCGACAGATACGCAGTATTTT.

This clonotype turned up a few times. The chain combines TRBV6-1 with TRBJ2-7; 7 nucleotides agree with TRBD1. This CDR3 has 14 amino acids. V lost 3 bases and J lost 5; bases outside the gene matches: 7. CDR1 MNHNS and CDR2 SASEGT come from the germline V gene. DNA of the CDR3: TGTGCCAGCAGTGACCCGACAGGGATCCACGAGCAGTACTTC. It translates to CASSDPTGIHEQYF.

In regard to this clonotype: It may be a read error: a sequence one base away is much more abundant. The chain joins TRBV10-3 to TRBJ2-4; D may be TRBD1 or TRBD2 (5 bases each). The tail of the sequence fits TRBJ2-7 better, so the J call may be wrong. The CDR3 has 15 amino acids. Germline values: CDR1 ENHRY, CDR2 SYGVKD. The CDR3 DNA is TGTGCCATCAGTGATACTCCGGGACGGCCCTACGAGCAGTACTTC. It codes for CAISDTPGRPYEQYF.

This clonotype showed up just once. This clone may be a read error of a much larger clone one base away. The chain links TRBV6-2 or TRBV6-3 to TRBJ2-1; 11 bases are shared with TRBD2. With the DNA end fitting TRBJ2-7 better, the J assignment may be wrong. The CDR3 is 16 residues long. Germline lookup yields CDR1 MNHEY and CDR2 SVGEGT. Here the CDR3 reads CASSYERTSGSNEQYF. The CDR3 DNA sequence: TGTGCCAGCAGTTATGAACGGACTAGCGGGTCTAATGAGCAGTACTTC.

This clonotype has only a few counts. This chain joins TRBV27 and TRBJ2-5, with TRBD1 identical over 11 bases. The DNA matches TRBJ2-7 better at its end, which makes the J call doubtful. CDR1 MNHEY and CDR2 SMNVEV come from the germline V gene (reference sequence). This CDR3 is 14 amino acids long. The CDR3 region is CASRPGQGVFEQYF. The CDR3 DNA reads as TGTGCCAGCAGACCGGGACAGGGGGTTTTCGAGCAGTACTTC.

V gene TRBV13 combines with J gene TRBJ1-4; D is uncertain. Trimming pared 2 bases from V and 0 bases from J, leaving 13 bases between. The CDR3 has 17 residues. Per the germline V gene, CDR1 is PRHDT and CDR2 is FYEKMQ (reference sequence). CDR3 nucleotides: TGTGCCAGCAGCTTAAAACCGGCGGCCGCAACTAATGAAAAACTGTTTTTT. Translation: CASSLKPAAATNEKLFF.

A few counts support this clonotype. The chain carries TRBV9 and TRBJ2-3; D is unresolved. The length of the CDR3 is 16 residues. Deletions cut 3 bases from V and 4 bases from J, with 18 bases between. Germline V gives CDR1 SGDLS, CDR2 YYNGEE. The CDR3 is CASSANRDVGPDTQYF. The CDR3 DNA reads TGTGCCAGCAGCGCGAATAGAGACGTGGGCCCAGATACGCAGTATTTT.

This clonotype was found a few times. The V call is TRBV4-1, the J call TRBJ1-2; maybe TRBD1 (5 bases). Germline loops: CDR1 MGHRA, CDR2 YSYEKL. The CDR3 spans 16 residues. The V end lost 4 bases, the J end lost 4 bases, and 19 bases lay between the germline ends. CDR3 sequence reads: CASSPSGRVGRYGYTF. The CDR3 DNA is TGCGCCAGCAGCCCTTCGGGTAGAGTGGGACGCTATGGCTACACCTTC.

The chain links TRBV5-1 to TRBJ2-4; no firm D call. The CDR3 runs 15 residues. Trimming took off 4 bases at V and 13 bases at J, with 24 bases between the two ends. Germline-derived CDR1 and CDR2 are SGHRS and YFSETQ. This CDR3 reads CASSPGVPLGVGQYF. The CDR3 DNA is TGCGCCAGCAGCCCGGGTGTCCCACTCGGTGTGGGGCAGTACTTC.

Only a few counts were recorded for this clonotype. This sequence joins TRBV10-2 and TRBJ1-2, with D unclear. Trimming shortened V by 6 bases and J by 10 bases, and 12 bases separated the two germline ends. The CDR3 has 11 residues. Germline V lookup: CDR1 WSHSY, CDR2 SAAADI. CDR3 loop: CASSAQGFYTF. CDR3 nucleotide sequence: TGCGCCAGCAGCGCCCAAGGGTTCTACACCTTC.

Points on this clonotype: A much larger clone is a single base away; this may be a read error. The chain employs TRBV29-1 and TRBJ2-4; 7 bases agree with TRBD2. J gave up 15 bases and V 3 bases, and 11 bases lay outside the gene matches. The V gene's germline CDR1 is SQVTM and CDR2 ANQGSEA. The CDR3 sequence is 12 residues long. The CDR3 sequence is CSVEGGEYEPYF. The CDR3, as DNA: TGCAGCGTTGAGGGAGGGGAATACGAGCCGTACTTC.